This TCR beta chain derives from a study of CD8 T cells in ankylosing spondylitis (dated 2017 in TCRdb). For the study in its entirety: T cell receptor beta repertoires were profiled in healthy donors and ankylosing spondylitis patients so that disease-linked TCR variants could be found. The whole study cohort included over a hundred healthy donors and 20 to 30 ankylosing spondylitis patients. Peripheral blood samples were taken, and synovial fluid was additionally collected from ankylosing spondylitis patients. The paper as a whole reports these results and caveats: The disease-linked clones showed a CD8+ phenotype and occurred at relatively low frequencies in peripheral blood. Some motif variants were previously reported in synovial fluid and blood of reactive arthritis patients, suggesting common disease-initiation mechanisms. The disease-linked clones were reported to be significantly enriched in matched synovial fluid samples from ankylosing spondylitis patients. Blood from ankylosing spondylitis patients appeared to be characterized by a TCR beta motif made up of several highly homologous amino acid variants.

TCRdb records Illumina HiSeq 2500 as the sequencer. Quantitative 5'-RACE with molecular barcodes was used to prepare TCR beta libraries. Regarding the original processing steps: A new computational method, built on a probabilistic model of VDJ rearrangement, was used to identify disease-linked TCR variants. The public reads were reanalyzed by TCRdb: fastp trimming at Q25, MiXCR alignment, in-frame beta chains only. Here each entry gathers all rows of one CDR3 protein and keeps the most common genes and DNA. The V and J calls here are based on TCRdb, not the publication. This sample has roughly 700,000 distinct CDR3 sequences in its table, and about 20% of those were observed once. The ten largest clones capture around 19% of the sample. The CDR3 starts with the cysteine, ends with the phenylalanine, and has 14 residues. Of the read, only the CDR3 DNA is kept; its 42 bases are in frame from base 1. The germline V gene yields MDHEN for CDR1 and SYDVKM for CDR2. At the junction V is shortened by 6 bases and J by 11 bases, with 19 bases in between.

For this clonotype: The antigen it binds to is not known. No clone much larger than this one lies a single base away; base qualities are absent.

The clonotype comes from a male donor with ankylosing spondylitis. The chain uses TRBV28 and TRBJ1-4; 5 matching bases give a weak D call of TRBD1. Sequenced material: blood, either unsorted or a sorted T cell fraction (not recorded which). CDR3 protein: CASRRGLLSDKLFF. The nucleotide sequence reads TGTGCCAGCAGGAGGGGTTTGTTGTCGGACAAACTGTTTTTT.